One TCR beta chain is described in this entry. Germline CDR1 LNHNV, CDR2 YYDKDF (reference sequence). V dropped 5 bases and J dropped 3 bases, with 8 bases sitting between them. The CDR3 extends over 13 amino acids. This record comes from a study of blood T cell repertoires in COVID-19. Turning to the study itself: Researchers got acute and convalescent COVID-19 samples from the United States, Italy and Spain. Nucleic acid was either cDNA or gDNA, and it came from T cells, B-cell-depleted T cells, or PBMCs.

Generated by immunoSEQ multiplex PCR, the TCRdb table keeps only in-frame clones and is missing some. The table lists under 250,000 clones, 70% to 85% of them singletons. Study members were between 18 and 89 years old and lived in 24 US regions. Cohorts were determined from participant-reported clinical history. The receptor comes from a man aged 55 to 69 who had recovered from COVID-19. What was sequenced was PBMCs or T cells enriched from blood (not recorded which). This chain links TRBV15 with TRBJ1-5; TRBD1 is a possible D gene (5 bases). The CDR3 sequence: CATSLDINQPQHF. CDR3 bases: TGTGCCACCAGCCTGGACATCAATCAGCCCCAGCATTTT.